The 29 T cell receptor beta chains below were found in one sample sequenced in a study of T cells in Graves' hyperthyroidism and ophthalmopathy. It was RNA transcripts that yielded the amplified TCR beta CDR3 regions. An initial round of RT-PCR targeting the TCR CDR3 relied on the HTBI primer set. TCRdb processed the multiplex PCR reads anew with MiXCR; each CDR3 protein has one entry. In the table there are around 55,000 distinct CDR3 sequences, less than 60% of which are singletons. Sequencing was done on a sample of blood. These receptors were obtained from a woman aged 45-65 years with Graves' ophthalmopathy.

Comments on this clonotype: Mismatch with germline at one junction end may stem from a read error. The gene calls are TRBV7-2 and TRBJ2-5; D may be TRBD2 (7 bases). The CDR3 is 17 residues long. Germline V gene lookup returns CDR1 SGHTA and CDR2 FQGNSA. Here the CDR3 DNA reads TGTGCCGGCAGCTTACGGGGGGCAAGCACCTTAAAAGAGACCCAATACTTC. It specifies CAGSLRGASTLKETQYF.

At least ten counts were recorded for this clonotype. The CDR3 DNA reads TGTGCCAGCAGTTACCGGGACAGGGGGTTTGGCTACACCTTC. Its translation is CASSYRDRGFGYTF. The chain employs TRBV6-5 and TRBJ1-2; 11 nucleotides match TRBD1. CDR1 and CDR2 (germline): MNHEY, SVGAGI. This CDR3 is built from 14 residues. J gave up 7 bases and V 2 bases, and 3 bases lay outside the gene matches.

About this clonotype: An end of the junction differs from the germline gene, which may be a read error. The chain carries TRBV19 and TRBJ2-7; D gene uncertain. CDR3 length: 17 residues. The germline gives CDR1 LNHDA, CDR2 SQIVND (reference sequence). The CDR3 sequence: CTSSINPSGLGFHEQYF. CDR3 nucleotide sequence: TGTACCAGTAGTATAAATCCTTCGGGTTTAGGGTTCCACGAGCAGTACTTC.

This clonotype is medium-sized. The chain employs TRBV20-1 and TRBJ2-3; 9 bases are shared with TRBD2. The CDR3 has 14 residues. Germline loops: CDR1 DFQATT, CDR2 SNEGSKA (reference sequence). V gave up 5 bases and J gave up 5 bases; unmatched junction bases: 8. The CDR3: CSAESGGSEDTQYF. The CDR3 region has the DNA TGCAGTGCTGAGAGCGGGGGGTCTGAAGATACGCAGTATTTT.

In the case of this clonotype: The final CDR3 position lacks the conserved phenylalanine or tryptophan, pointing to a likely read error. The limits of the CDR3 on the DNA are not certain, so only TCRdb's listed CDR3 is given. The chain is built from TRBV7-3 and TRBJ2-6; the table's D call, TRBD2, was not checked against the DNA. The CDR3 extends over 9 residues, inclusive of both ends. The germline V gene has CDR1 SGHTA and CDR2 FQGTGA. CDR3 sequence: CASSLGTSG.

As concerns this clonotype: Likely a read error: the CDR3 ends without its conserved phenylalanine or tryptophan. This chain connects TRBV20-1 to TRBJ2-7, with D maybe TRBD2 (5 bases). V was clipped by 5 bases and J by 2 bases, with 16 bases between them. Germline V lookup: CDR1 DFQATT, CDR2 SNEGSKA (reference sequence). This CDR3 has 14 residues. CDR3 loop: CSAVDRGYAYEQYL. The DNA for the CDR3 is TGCAGTGCTGTCGATCGAGGGTATGCCTACGAGCAGTACCTC.

This clonotype appeared many times. The genes are TRBV7-9 and TRBJ2-7, with a possible D match to TRBD2 (5 bases). With 0 bases removed from V and 0 bases from J, the gap between germline ends came to 6 bases. Germline assignment: CDR1 SEHNR and CDR2 FQNEAQ (reference sequence). The CDR3 totals 14 residues. The CDR3: CASSLAGVSYEQYF. The CDR3 bases are TGTGCCAGCAGCTTAGCGGGAGTCTCCTACGAGCAGTACTTC.

This sequence joins TRBV10-3 and TRBJ2-7, with a weak D call TRBD1 (6 bases). This CDR3 has 15 amino acids. Trimming shortened V by 0 bases and J by 3 bases, and 12 bases separated the two germline ends. CDR1 and CDR2 from the germline V gene are ENHRY and SYGVKD. The CDR3 sequence is CAISESTLQGYEQYF. In nucleotides, the CDR3 is TGTGCCATCAGTGAGTCGACGCTACAGGGCTACGAGCAGTACTTC.

Details on this clonotype: Germline and junction disagree at one end, which may indicate a read error. This chain joins TRBV7-9 and TRBJ2-3; D unresolved. The CDR3 has 14 amino acids. The V gene's germline CDR1 is SEHNR and CDR2 FQNEAQ (reference sequence). This CDR3 is CAGSFTGDADTQYF. In nucleotides, the CDR3 is TGTGCCGGCAGCTTTACGGGTGACGCAGATACGCAGTATTTT.

The rearrangement links TRBV7-2 to TRBJ1-3; D uncertain. The germline V gene encodes CDR1 SGHTA and CDR2 FQGNSA. V lost 4 bases to trimming and J lost 0 bases, with 10 bases between them. This CDR3 comprises 15 residues. The CDR3 DNA reads TGTGCCAGCAGCTATAAAACGTTCTCTGGAAACACCATATATTTT. It encodes CASSYKTFSGNTIYF. The full variable domain, with the rest looked up from reference TRBV7-2 and TRBJ1-3, is GAGVSQSPSNKVTEKGKDVELRCDPISGHTALYWYRQSLGQGLEFLIYFQGNSAPDKSGLPSDRFSAERTGGSVSTLTIQRTQQEDSAVYLCASSYKTFSGNTIYFGEGSWLTVV.

The chain employs TRBV6-4 and TRBJ2-1; TRBD2 matches at 7 bases. This CDR3 is built from 13 residues. The V gene end was trimmed by 4 bases and the J gene end by 5 bases; junction bases not matched to a gene: 2. Germline V CDR1 and CDR2: MRHNA, SNTAGT. The CDR3 DNA reads as TGTGCCAGCAGTGCGCGGGAGCACAATGAGCAGTTCTTC. This gives the protein CASSAREHNEQFF.

This clonotype came up many times. The gene calls are TRBV6-1 and TRBJ2-7, with 11 positions matching TRBD2. Unmatched junction bases numbered 5, after V lost 6 bases and J lost 1 base. CDR1 is MNHNS and CDR2 is SASEGT in the germline V gene. This CDR3 has 15 residues. As DNA, the CDR3 is TGTGCCAGCAGGGGACTAGCGGCTTATTCCTACGAGCAGTACTTC. Its translation is CASRGLAAYSYEQYF.

In this sample, this clonotype turned up many times. This chain connects TRBV6-5 to TRBJ2-1, with TRBD2 identical over 9 bases. The CDR3 runs 15 residues. The junction had 7 bases not matched to a gene; V was cut back by 2 bases and J by 8 bases. Germline CDR1 and CDR2: MNHEY and SVGAGI. The CDR3 spells CASSYVPSGTYEQFF. CDR3 in DNA: TGTGCCAGCAGTTACGTGCCTAGCGGGACCTATGAGCAGTTCTTC.

This clonotype was recorded many times. The CDR3 sequence is CASSLFDRGHGYTF. In nucleotides, the CDR3 is TGTGCCAGCAGTTTATTTGACAGGGGGCACGGCTACACCTTC. This chain joins TRBV28 and TRBJ1-2; 10 bases match TRBD1. The V and J ends lost 1 base and 8 bases, in that order; junction bases with no gene match: 4. Per the germline V gene, CDR1 is MDHEN and CDR2 is SYDVKM. This CDR3 comprises 14 residues.

Details on this clonotype: A single base separates this from a much larger clone, so it may be a read error. V usage is TRBV3-1 and J usage is TRBJ2-7, with TRBD1 as a possible D gene (6 bases). CDR3 length: 15 residues. Between the trimmed V and J ends, which lost 3 bases and 2 bases, there was a span of 14 bases. CDR1 and CDR2 from the germline V gene are LGHDT and YNNKEL (reference sequence). The CDR3 loop reads CASSHRGLGAYEQYF. The CDR3 nucleotides read TGTGCCAGCAGCCATAGGGGGTTAGGGGCCTACGAGCAGTACTTC.

This clonotype was counted at least ten times. The chain is built from TRBV4-2 and TRBJ1-5; D may be TRBD1 (5 bases). The length of the CDR3 is 15 residues. Germline loops: CDR1 LGHNA, CDR2 YNFKEQ. V was clipped by 0 bases and J by 2 bases, with 8 bases between them. CDR3 in amino acids: CASSQELRGNQPQHF. The CDR3 coding sequence is TGTGCCAGCAGCCAAGAGCTCAGGGGCAATCAGCCCCAGCATTTT.

This clonotype was seen a handful of times. V gene TRBV27 combines with J gene TRBJ1-5, with D possibly TRBD1 on 5 matching bases. The CDR3 consists of 14 residues. V gave up 6 bases and J gave up 7 bases, with 16 bases separating them. Germline V CDR1 and CDR2: MNHEY, SMNVEV (reference sequence). The CDR3 sequence: CASSLASGRQPQHF. CDR3 nucleotide sequence: TGTGCCAGCAGCCTGGCCTCAGGGAGGCAGCCCCAGCATTTT.

The chain combines TRBV5-1 with TRBJ1-5, with TRBD1 matching 9 bases. Germline V CDR1 and CDR2: SGHRS, YFSETQ. The CDR3 runs to 17 residues. V gave up 3 bases and J gave up 1 base; unmatched junction bases: 8. CDR3 region: CASSWTGDGGSNQPQHF. As DNA, the CDR3 is TGCGCCAGCAGCTGGACAGGGGACGGGGGAAGCAATCAGCCCCAGCATTTT.

The sample holds many counts of this clonotype. The chain employs TRBV20-1 and TRBJ2-4; TRBD2 matches at 12 bases. This CDR3 has 18 amino acids. With V trimmed by 2 bases and J by 0 bases, 8 bases remained unmatched. CDR1 DFQATT and CDR2 SNEGSKA come from the germline V gene (reference sequence). The CDR3 DNA is TGCAGTGCTAGAATCCCCAAGACTAGCGGGAGAGCCAAAAACATTCAGTACTTC. Translation gives CSARIPKTSGRAKNIQYF.

This clonotype was observed a single time. A junction end diverges from the germline sequence, so it may reflect a read error. V gene TRBV29-1 combines with J gene TRBJ1-1, with 10 bases identical to TRBD1. Germline V gene lookup returns CDR1 SQVTM and CDR2 ANQGSEA. The CDR3 is made up of 17 amino acids. The CDR3 sequence is CSVVDLLDRGRNTEAFF. The CDR3 DNA reads as TGTAGCGTTGTCGATCTCCTCGACAGGGGGCGGAACACTGAAGCTTTCTTT.

This clonotype was counted once. V usage is TRBV7-2 and J usage is TRBJ2-5; D may correspond to TRBD1 or TRBD2 (5 bases each). There are 18 residues in the CDR3. Germline V gene sequence: CDR1 SGHTA, CDR2 FQGNSA. V was clipped by 7 bases and J by 5 bases, with 29 bases between them. The CDR3 DNA follows: TGTGCCAGCACCCCCGGGGTTGGGTCTAGCCGCAGGGAGGAGACCCAGTACTTC. Protein: CASTPGVGSSRREETQYF.

The chain has TRBV10-3 and TRBJ2-7, with a weak D call TRBD2 (6 bases). The V gene lost 6 bases and the J gene lost 2 bases, with 11 bases spanning the gap. There are 13 residues in the CDR3. Germline V gene lookup returns CDR1 ENHRY and CDR2 SYGVKD. CDR3 protein: CAISGGEAYEQYF. The CDR3 DNA reads TGTGCCATCAGCGGGGGAGAAGCCTACGAGCAGTACTTC.

Many counts were recorded for this clonotype. The chain is built from TRBV12-3 or TRBV12-4 and TRBJ1-2; 8 positions agree with TRBD1. J was trimmed by 5 bases and V by 1 base; bases with no gene match: 3. The CDR3 has 14 amino acids. The chain's CDR3 is CASSLGQGAYGYTF. As DNA, the CDR3 is TGTGCCAGCAGTTTAGGGCAGGGGGCTTATGGCTACACCTTC.

This clonotype was seen ten or more times. The chain is built from TRBV4-1 and TRBJ2-5; 12 nucleotides agree with TRBD1. Trimming took 6 bases from V and 3 from J; bases not matched to a gene: 8. CDR3 length equals 16 residues. From germline, CDR1 is MGHRA and CDR2 YSYEKL. The CDR3 region is CASRSGTGGAEETQYF. In DNA, the CDR3 is TGCGCCAGCAGGTCTGGGACAGGGGGCGCCGAAGAGACCCAGTACTTC.

The V call is TRBV9, the J call TRBJ2-7; D may be TRBD2 (6 bases). CDR3 length: 15 amino acids. CDR1 SGDLS and CDR2 YYNGEE come from the germline V gene. Deletions cut 2 bases from V and 4 bases from J, with 16 bases between. CDR3 DNA sequence: TGTGCCAGCAGCGTTGGAGGGCCGCCCGTTTACGAGCAGTACTTC. Protein product: CASSVGGPPVYEQYF.

The V and J genes are TRBV19 and TRBJ2-5; 7 bases are shared with TRBD2. The ends lost 1 base at V and 4 bases at J; junction bases unmatched: 9. Germline CDR1 LNHDA, CDR2 SQIVND (reference sequence). This CDR3 region has 16 residues. CDR3 loop: CASSIGASGPRETQYF. CDR3 nucleotide sequence: TGTGCCAGTAGTATAGGTGCTAGCGGACCCCGAGAGACCCAGTACTTC.

V gene TRBV7-9 combines with J gene TRBJ1-5, with TRBD1 matching over 11 bases. Germline CDR1 and CDR2: SEHNR and FQNEAQ (reference sequence). The trim removed 3 bases at V and 6 bases at J, leaving 4 bases unmatched. The CDR3 extends over 15 amino acids. The CDR3 DNA sequence: TGTGCCAGCAGCTTGTCAGGACAGGGGGCTCAGCCCCAGCATTTT. This encodes CASSLSGQGAQPQHF.

This clonotype has at least ten counts. J is TRBJ2-2 and V is TRBV6-5, with TRBD1 as a possible D gene (5 bases). The CDR3 sequence is 17 residues long. The germline gives CDR1 MNHEY, CDR2 SVGAGI. Trimming took 2 bases from V and 4 from J, leaving 17 bases between them. CDR3 DNA sequence: TGTGCCAGCAGTTACACTCCTGGCAGGGTGTCCACCGGGGAGCTGTTTTTT. It is translated as CASSYTPGRVSTGELFF.

A remark on this clonotype: An end of the junction differs from the germline gene, which may be a read error. The rearrangement joins TRBV5-1 to TRBJ1-3; 11 positions match TRBD1. CDR1 is SGHRS, CDR2 YFSETQ, per germline. The CDR3 length is 16 residues. CDR3 in DNA: TGCGCCGGCCAGGGACAGGGGGGAGTCTCTGGAGACACCATATATTTT. Translated: CAGQGQGGVSGDTIYF.